The rows below give T cell receptor beta chains drawn from one sample of a study of shared clonotypes between healthy human individuals. Sequenced by immunoSEQ multiplex PCR; TCRdb stores in-frame clones only, minus some. The data contain 600,000 to 750,000 clones, 55% to 75% of them seen just once; the ten biggest clones take up around 2%. The sequenced sample was memory CD4+ T cells sorted from blood. The source of these receptors is a woman in her 30s in good health. Both conserved end residues are part of each CDR3. The order of the fields is clone size, D gene, V gene, J gene, CDR3 length, CDR3 protein, CDR3 DNA. The D gene is left open where the match is weak. Clone size is shown for a subset of rows, as once, few, many or a class of expanded clone.

clone_size: few
d_call: -
v_call: TRBV10-3
j_call: TRBJ2-7
cdr3_length: 13
cdr3_aa: CAITPGVIYEQYF
cdr3_nt: TGTGCCATCACACCAGGGGTTATCTACGAGCAGTACTTC

clone_size: -
d_call: TRBD2
v_call: TRBV5-4
j_call: TRBJ2-1
cdr3_length: 19
cdr3_aa: CASSYGLAGVSVIGDEQFF
cdr3_nt: TGTGCCAGCAGCTACGGACTAGCGGGAGTTTCCGTAATCGGGGATGAGCAGTTCTTC

clone_size: -
d_call: -
v_call: TRBV30
j_call: TRBJ2-2
cdr3_length: 14
cdr3_aa: CAWRMYFQSGELFF
cdr3_nt: TGTGCCTGGAGGATGTACTTCCAGAGCGGGGAGCTGTTTTTT

clone_size: -
d_call: -
v_call: TRBV5-1
j_call: TRBJ2-7
cdr3_length: 13
cdr3_aa: CASRSGATYEQYF
cdr3_nt: TGCGCCAGCAGGTCAGGTGCAACCTACGAGCAGTACTTC

clone_size: -
d_call: TRBD2
v_call: TRBV2
j_call: TRBJ2-7
cdr3_length: 16
cdr3_aa: CASSDFRTSGSYEQYF
cdr3_nt: TGTGCCAGCAGTGATTTCAGAACTAGCGGGAGCTACGAGCAGTACTTC

clone_size: -
d_call: TRBD1
v_call: TRBV7-8
j_call: TRBJ1-3
cdr3_length: 16
cdr3_aa: CASSLGAQGAGNTIYF
cdr3_nt: TGTGCCAGCAGCTTAGGGGCACAGGGGGCTGGAAACACCATATATTTT

clone_size: -
d_call: TRBD2
v_call: TRBV4-2
j_call: TRBJ2-1
cdr3_length: 16
cdr3_aa: CASSQLGSGRRNEQFF
cdr3_nt: TGTGCCAGCAGCCAATTGGGAAGCGGGAGAAGAAATGAGCAGTTCTTC

clone_size: once
d_call: TRBD2
v_call: TRBV6-1
j_call: TRBJ2-1
cdr3_length: 17
cdr3_aa: CASSEVVSGRAYNEQFF
cdr3_nt: TGTGCCAGCAGTGAAGTAGTTAGCGGGAGGGCCTACAATGAGCAGTTCTTC

clone_size: -
d_call: -
v_call: TRBV7-8
j_call: TRBJ2-5
cdr3_length: 13
cdr3_aa: CASSLRRGETQYF
cdr3_nt: TGTGCCAGCAGCTTACGCAGGGGAGAGACCCAGTACTTC

clone_size: -
d_call: -
v_call: TRBV18
j_call: TRBJ1-4
cdr3_length: 13
cdr3_aa: CASSPRQDEKLFF
cdr3_nt: TGTGCCAGCTCACCCCGCCAGGATGAAAAACTGTTTTTT

clone_size: -
d_call: -
v_call: TRBV19
j_call: TRBJ2-7
cdr3_length: 13
cdr3_aa: CASSPGPPYEQYF
cdr3_nt: TGTGCCAGTAGTCCGGGTCCCCCCTACGAGCAGTACTTC

clone_size: -
d_call: -
v_call: TRBV27
j_call: TRBJ1-1
cdr3_length: 18
cdr3_aa: CASSLFYFERQDNTEAFF
cdr3_nt: TGTGCCAGCAGTTTATTTTACTTTGAGAGACAGGATAACACTGAAGCTTTCTTT

clone_size: -
d_call: TRBD2
v_call: TRBV15
j_call: TRBJ2-3
cdr3_length: 18
cdr3_aa: CATSRAGTSGSGGDTQYF
cdr3_nt: TGTGCCACCAGCAGAGCCGGGACTAGCGGGTCCGGGGGAGATACGCAGTATTTT

clone_size: -
d_call: -
v_call: TRBV18
j_call: TRBJ2-5
cdr3_length: 13
cdr3_aa: CASSPGPKETQYF
cdr3_nt: TGTGCCAGCTCACCGGGACCAAAAGAGACCCAGTACTTC

clone_size: once
d_call: TRBD2
v_call: TRBV9
j_call: TRBJ2-5
cdr3_length: 15
cdr3_aa: CASSVSGGDIGTQYF
cdr3_nt: TGTGCCAGCAGCGTAAGCGGGGGTGATATTGGGACCCAGTACTTC

clone_size: -
d_call: -
v_call: TRBV5-6
j_call: TRBJ2-7
cdr3_length: 10
cdr3_aa: CASTVGEQYF
cdr3_nt: TGTGCCAGCACCGTTGGGGAGCAGTACTTC

clone_size: -
d_call: -
v_call: TRBV6-5
j_call: TRBJ1-1
cdr3_length: 12
cdr3_aa: CASSVRDTEAFF
cdr3_nt: TGTGCCAGCAGTGTTCGGGACACTGAAGCTTTCTTT

clone_size: -
d_call: -
v_call: TRBV5-8
j_call: TRBJ1-5
cdr3_length: 13
cdr3_aa: CASSLHRNQPQHF
cdr3_nt: TGTGCCAGCAGCTTGCATCGCAATCAGCCCCAGCATTTT

clone_size: -
d_call: -
v_call: TRBV5-1
j_call: TRBJ2-3
cdr3_length: 16
cdr3_aa: CASSLEGRRDTDTQYF
cdr3_nt: TGCGCCAGCAGCTTGGAGGGGCGAAGAGACACAGATACGCAGTATTTT

clone_size: -
d_call: TRBD2
v_call: TRBV2
j_call: TRBJ2-3
cdr3_length: 16
cdr3_aa: CASSNVAGGSTDTQYF
cdr3_nt: TGTGCCAGCAGTAATGTAGCGGGGGGTAGCACAGATACGCAGTATTTT

clone_size: -
d_call: -
v_call: TRBV2
j_call: TRBJ2-2
cdr3_length: 16
cdr3_aa: CASSEALLRNTGELFF
cdr3_nt: TGTGCCAGCAGTGAAGCGCTTCTTCGGAACACCGGGGAGCTGTTTTTT

clone_size: -
d_call: -
v_call: TRBV7-8
j_call: TRBJ2-2
cdr3_length: 11
cdr3_aa: CASSPAGELFF
cdr3_nt: TGTGCCAGCAGCCCGGCCGGGGAGCTGTTTTTT

clone_size: -
d_call: TRBD2
v_call: TRBV18
j_call: TRBJ2-1
cdr3_length: 18
cdr3_aa: CASSGGRGRTSEYNEQFF
cdr3_nt: TGTGCCAGCTCAGGGGGACGTGGGAGGACTAGCGAATACAATGAGCAGTTCTTC

clone_size: -
d_call: -
v_call: TRBV10-3
j_call: TRBJ1-1
cdr3_length: 11
cdr3_aa: CAISGNTEAFF
cdr3_nt: TGTGCCATCTCGGGGAACACTGAAGCTTTCTTT

clone_size: -
d_call: -
v_call: TRBV6-6
j_call: TRBJ2-1
cdr3_length: 13
cdr3_aa: CASRRTAHSEQFF
cdr3_nt: TGTGCCAGCAGGCGGACAGCTCACTCTGAGCAGTTCTTC

clone_size: once
d_call: -
v_call: TRBV7-9
j_call: TRBJ1-2
cdr3_length: 13
cdr3_aa: CASSLGTRYGYTF
cdr3_nt: TGTGCCAGCAGCTTAGGGACACGTTATGGCTACACCTTC

clone_size: once
d_call: TRBD1
v_call: TRBV11-2
j_call: TRBJ1-1
cdr3_length: 13
cdr3_aa: CASSQGATTEAFF
cdr3_nt: TGTGCCAGCAGCCAGGGGGCTACCACTGAAGCTTTCTTT